This T cell receptor beta chain was found in a study of OX40 agonist ivuxolimab in advanced cancers. Points on this clone: What it binds is not known.

The V gene lost 4 bases and the J gene lost 5 bases, with 15 bases spanning the gap. This CDR3 has 14 residues. Germline CDR1 is SGHNT and CDR2 is YYREEE (reference sequence). Blood was sampled at baseline, cycle 4 day 1, and cycle 7 day 1. Overall study findings and caveats: CD4+ and CD8+ blood T cells expanded clonally by week 6 at 0.1 to 3.0 mg/kg.

Repertoires were generated with immunoSEQ multiplex PCR, while TCRdb's copy carries only in-frame clones and drops some. The sample has tens of thousands of clones, approximately 89% seen once. Sequenced here: CD4+ or CD8+ T cells sorted from blood, sampled in a trial of the OX40 agonist ivuxolimab. The receptor was isolated from an adult with an advanced solid tumor such as melanoma, head and neck, liver or kidney cancer. V usage is TRBV5-4 and J usage is TRBJ1-2, with D uncertain. In nucleotides, the CDR3 is TGTGCCAGCAGCCAAGCCAGTGGCGAGTATGGCTACACCTTC. Encoded protein: CASSQASGEYGYTF.